This TCR beta chain was recovered during a study of blood T cell repertoires in COVID-19. Study-level background: The United States, Italy and Spain supplied acute and convalescent COVID-19 samples.

V lost 5 bases to trimming and J lost 3 bases; unmatched junction nucleotides: 15. The length of the CDR3 is 17 residues. CDR1 and CDR2 from the germline V gene are MNHNY and SVGAGI (reference sequence). Under the authors' procedure: Reference gene primer amplification in the assay estimated nucleated cell counts. Clones were sequenced by immunoSEQ multiplex PCR, and TCRdb holds only the in-frame ones, with some missing. For V, J and clone size, that table is used; D and trimming come from the DNA. Counted here are 300,000 to 400,000 clones, about 87% occurring once; the ten biggest clones make up just under 6.5%. The Seattle patients joined while their infection was active and were tracked longitudinally afterward.

The chain couples TRBV6-6 to TRBJ1-1; 7 positions match TRBD1. This clonotype originated in a woman between 45 and 60 years old with COVID-19, enrolled during active disease. The sequenced material came from peripheral blood. Here the CDR3 DNA reads TGTGCCAGCAGTCCAGGGGGGAACTGGAGGTGGGACACTGAAGCTTTCTTT. Its protein product is CASSPGGNWRWDTEAFF.